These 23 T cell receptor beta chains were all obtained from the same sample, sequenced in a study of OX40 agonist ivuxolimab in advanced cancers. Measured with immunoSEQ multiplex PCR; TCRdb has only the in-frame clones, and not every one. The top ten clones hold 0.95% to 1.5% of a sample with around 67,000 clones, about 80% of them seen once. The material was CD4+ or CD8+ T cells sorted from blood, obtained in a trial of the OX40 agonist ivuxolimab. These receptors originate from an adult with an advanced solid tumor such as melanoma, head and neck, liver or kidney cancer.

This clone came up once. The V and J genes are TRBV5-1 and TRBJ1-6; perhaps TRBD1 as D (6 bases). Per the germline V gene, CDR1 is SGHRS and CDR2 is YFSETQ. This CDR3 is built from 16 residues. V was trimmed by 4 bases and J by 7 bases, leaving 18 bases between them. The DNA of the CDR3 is TGCGCCAGCAGCCCGGCATCACAGGGAGGAAATTCACCCCTCCACTTT. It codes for CASSPASQGGNSPLHF. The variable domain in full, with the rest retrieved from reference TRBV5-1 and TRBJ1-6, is KAGVTQTPRYLIKTRGQQVTLSCSPISGHRSVSWYQQTPGQGLQFLFEYFSETQRNKGNFPGRFSGRQFSNSRSEMNVSTLELGDSALYLCASSPASQGGNSPLHFGNGTRLTVT.

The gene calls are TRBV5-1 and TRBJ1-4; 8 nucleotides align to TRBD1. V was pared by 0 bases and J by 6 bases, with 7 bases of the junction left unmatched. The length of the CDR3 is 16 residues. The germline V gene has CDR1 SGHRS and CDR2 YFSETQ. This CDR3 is CASSLGGQGGYEKLFF. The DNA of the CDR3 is TGCGCCAGCAGCTTGGGAGGACAGGGAGGGTATGAAAAACTGTTTTTT.

The CDR3 region is CASSHGVAGGPTDTQYF. CDR3 in DNA: TGTGCCAGCAGCCACGGGGTAGCGGGGGGCCCCACAGATACGCAGTATTTT. The chain has TRBV5-6 and TRBJ2-3; 10 bases are a match to TRBD2. The germline gives CDR1 SGHDT, CDR2 YYEEEE. This CDR3 contains 17 residues. Losses at the gene ends were 4 bases for V and 2 bases for J; bases not matched to a gene: 10.

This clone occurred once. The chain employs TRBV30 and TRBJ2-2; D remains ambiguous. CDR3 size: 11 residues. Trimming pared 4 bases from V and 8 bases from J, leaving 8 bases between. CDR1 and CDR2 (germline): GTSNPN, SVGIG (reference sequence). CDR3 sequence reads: CAWTPMGELFF. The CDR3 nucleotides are TGTGCCTGGACCCCAATGGGGGAGCTGTTTTTT.

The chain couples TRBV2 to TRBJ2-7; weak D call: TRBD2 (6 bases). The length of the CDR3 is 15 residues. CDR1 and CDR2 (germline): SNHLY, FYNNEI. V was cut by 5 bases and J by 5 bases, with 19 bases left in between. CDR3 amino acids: CASSYIGTGGNEQYF. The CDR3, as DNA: TGTGCCAGCAGTTACATCGGGACTGGCGGAAACGAGCAGTACTTC.

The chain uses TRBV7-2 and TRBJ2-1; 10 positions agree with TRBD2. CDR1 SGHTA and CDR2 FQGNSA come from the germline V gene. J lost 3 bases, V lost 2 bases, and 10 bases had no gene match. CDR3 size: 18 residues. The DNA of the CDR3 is TGTGCCAGCAGCTTACGCGGAGCGGGGGGGCGAGGCTACAATGAGCAGTTCTTC. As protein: CASSLRGAGGRGYNEQFF.

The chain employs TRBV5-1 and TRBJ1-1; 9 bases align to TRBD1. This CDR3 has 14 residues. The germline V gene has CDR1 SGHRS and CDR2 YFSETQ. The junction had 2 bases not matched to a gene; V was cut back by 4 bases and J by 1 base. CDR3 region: CASSVGQGNTEAFF. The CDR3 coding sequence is TGCGCCAGCAGCGTGGGACAGGGGAACACTGAAGCTTTCTTT.

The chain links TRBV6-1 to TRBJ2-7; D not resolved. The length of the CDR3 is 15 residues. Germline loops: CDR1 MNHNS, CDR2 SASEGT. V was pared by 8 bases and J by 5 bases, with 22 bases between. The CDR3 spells CASAQQPVPRDEQYF. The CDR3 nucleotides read TGTGCCAGCGCCCAACAACCGGTCCCAAGGGACGAGCAGTACTTC.

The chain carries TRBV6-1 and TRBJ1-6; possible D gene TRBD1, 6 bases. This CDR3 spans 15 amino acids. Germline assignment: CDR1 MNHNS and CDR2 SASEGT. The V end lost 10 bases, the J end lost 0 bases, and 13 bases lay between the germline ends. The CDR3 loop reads CAIAQGSSYNSPLHF. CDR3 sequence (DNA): TGTGCCATCGCACAGGGAAGCTCCTATAATTCACCCCTCCACTTT.

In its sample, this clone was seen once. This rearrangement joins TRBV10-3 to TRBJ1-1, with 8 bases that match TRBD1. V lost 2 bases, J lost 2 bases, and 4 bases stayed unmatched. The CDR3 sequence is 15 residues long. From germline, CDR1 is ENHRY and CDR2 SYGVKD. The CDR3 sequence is CAISEAQGANTEAFF. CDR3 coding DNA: TGTGCCATCAGTGAGGCTCAGGGGGCCAACACTGAAGCTTTCTTT.

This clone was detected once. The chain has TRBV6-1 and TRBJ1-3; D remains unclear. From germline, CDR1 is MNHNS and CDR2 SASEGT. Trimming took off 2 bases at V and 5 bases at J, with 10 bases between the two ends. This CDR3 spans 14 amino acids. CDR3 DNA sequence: TGTGCCAGCAGTGAATACGACGTCAGAAACACCATATATTTT. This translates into CASSEYDVRNTIYF.

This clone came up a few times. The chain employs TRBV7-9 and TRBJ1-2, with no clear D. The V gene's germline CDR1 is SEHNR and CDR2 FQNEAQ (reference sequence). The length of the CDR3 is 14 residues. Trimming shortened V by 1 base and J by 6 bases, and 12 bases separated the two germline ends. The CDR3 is CASSLDRRINGYTF. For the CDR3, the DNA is TGTGCCAGCAGCTTAGATCGCAGGATTAATGGCTACACCTTC. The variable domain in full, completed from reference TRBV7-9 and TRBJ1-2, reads DTGVSQNPRHKITKRGQNVTFRCDPISEHNRLYWYRQTLGQGPEFLTYFQNEAQLEKSRLLSDRFSAERPKGSFSTLEIQRTEQGDSAMYLCASSLDRRINGYTFGSGTRLTVV.

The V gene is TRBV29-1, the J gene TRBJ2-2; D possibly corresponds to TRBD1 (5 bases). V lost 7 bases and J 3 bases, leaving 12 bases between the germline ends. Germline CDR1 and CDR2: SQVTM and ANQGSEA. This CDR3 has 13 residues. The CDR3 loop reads CSADSHDTGELFF. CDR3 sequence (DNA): TGCAGCGCCGACAGCCACGACACCGGGGAGCTGTTTTTT.

The CDR3: CASSEGQILNTEAFF. The DNA for the CDR3 is TGTGCCAGCAGTGAGGGACAGATACTGAACACTGAAGCTTTCTTT. The chain links TRBV6-1 to TRBJ1-1; 7 bases are shared with TRBD1. V lost 3 bases to trimming and J lost 0 bases; unmatched junction nucleotides: 4. The CDR3 has 15 residues. The V gene's germline CDR1 is MNHNS and CDR2 SASEGT.

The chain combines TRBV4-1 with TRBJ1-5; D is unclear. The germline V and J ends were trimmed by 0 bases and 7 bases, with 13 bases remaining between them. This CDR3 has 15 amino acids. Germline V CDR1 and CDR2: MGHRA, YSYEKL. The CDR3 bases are TGCGCCAGCAGCCAAGACGACAATTTCTTGCAGCCCCAGCATTTT. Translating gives CASSQDDNFLQPQHF.

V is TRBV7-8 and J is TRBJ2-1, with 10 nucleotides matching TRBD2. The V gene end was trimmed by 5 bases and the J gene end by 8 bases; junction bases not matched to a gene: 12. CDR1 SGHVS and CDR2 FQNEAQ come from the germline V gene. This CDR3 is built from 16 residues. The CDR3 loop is CASSHFRASGGDEQFF. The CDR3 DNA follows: TGTGCCAGCAGCCATTTCCGGGCTAGCGGGGGTGATGAGCAGTTCTTC.

CDR3 residues: CASSTDRGSTEAFF. The CDR3 DNA follows: TGTGCCAGCAGCACTGACAGGGGAAGCACTGAAGCTTTCTTT. V usage is TRBV11-2 and J usage is TRBJ1-1; TRBD1 agrees at 8 bases. This CDR3 region has 14 residues. J gave up 4 bases and V 5 bases, and 6 bases lay outside the gene matches. CDR1 SGHAT and CDR2 FQNNGV come from the germline V gene.

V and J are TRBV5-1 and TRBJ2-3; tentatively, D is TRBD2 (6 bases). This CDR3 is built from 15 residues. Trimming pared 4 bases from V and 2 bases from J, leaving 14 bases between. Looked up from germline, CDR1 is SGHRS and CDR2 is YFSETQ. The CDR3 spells CASSPTGTYTDTQYF. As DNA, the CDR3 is TGCGCCAGCAGCCCAACCGGGACTTACACAGATACGCAGTATTTT.

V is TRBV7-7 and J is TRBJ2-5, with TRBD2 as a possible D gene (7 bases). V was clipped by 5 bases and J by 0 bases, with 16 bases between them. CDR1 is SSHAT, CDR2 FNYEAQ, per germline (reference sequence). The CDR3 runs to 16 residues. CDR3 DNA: TGTGCCAGCAGCCTCCTGGGCGGGGGCTACCAAGAGACCCAGTACTTC. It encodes CASSLLGGGYQETQYF.

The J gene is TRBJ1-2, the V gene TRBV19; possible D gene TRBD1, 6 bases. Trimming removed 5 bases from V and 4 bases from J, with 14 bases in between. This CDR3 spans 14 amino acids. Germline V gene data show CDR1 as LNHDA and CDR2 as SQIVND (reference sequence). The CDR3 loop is CASSALGGTYGYTF. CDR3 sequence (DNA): TGTGCCAGTAGTGCCCTAGGGGGAACCTATGGCTACACCTTC.

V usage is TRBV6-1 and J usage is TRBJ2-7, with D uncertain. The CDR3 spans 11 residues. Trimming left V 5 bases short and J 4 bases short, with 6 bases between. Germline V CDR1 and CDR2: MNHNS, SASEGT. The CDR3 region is CASSQQYEQYF. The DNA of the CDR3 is TGTGCCAGCAGTCAACAGTACGAGCAGTACTTC.

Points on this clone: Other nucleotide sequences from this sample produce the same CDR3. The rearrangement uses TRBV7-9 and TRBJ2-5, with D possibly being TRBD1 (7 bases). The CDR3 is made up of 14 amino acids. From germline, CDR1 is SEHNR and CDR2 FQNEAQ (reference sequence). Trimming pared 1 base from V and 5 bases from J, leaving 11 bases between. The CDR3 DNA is TGTGCCAGCAGCTTAGGATCAGGGGGGGAGACCCAGTACTTC. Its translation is CASSLGSGGETQYF.

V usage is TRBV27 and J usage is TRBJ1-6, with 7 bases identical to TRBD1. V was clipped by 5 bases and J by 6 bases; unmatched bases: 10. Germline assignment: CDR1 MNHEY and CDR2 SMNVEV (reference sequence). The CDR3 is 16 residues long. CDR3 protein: CASSHRGTVLNSPLHF. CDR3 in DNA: TGTGCCAGCAGTCATCGGGGGACAGTTCTTAATTCACCCCTCCACTTT.